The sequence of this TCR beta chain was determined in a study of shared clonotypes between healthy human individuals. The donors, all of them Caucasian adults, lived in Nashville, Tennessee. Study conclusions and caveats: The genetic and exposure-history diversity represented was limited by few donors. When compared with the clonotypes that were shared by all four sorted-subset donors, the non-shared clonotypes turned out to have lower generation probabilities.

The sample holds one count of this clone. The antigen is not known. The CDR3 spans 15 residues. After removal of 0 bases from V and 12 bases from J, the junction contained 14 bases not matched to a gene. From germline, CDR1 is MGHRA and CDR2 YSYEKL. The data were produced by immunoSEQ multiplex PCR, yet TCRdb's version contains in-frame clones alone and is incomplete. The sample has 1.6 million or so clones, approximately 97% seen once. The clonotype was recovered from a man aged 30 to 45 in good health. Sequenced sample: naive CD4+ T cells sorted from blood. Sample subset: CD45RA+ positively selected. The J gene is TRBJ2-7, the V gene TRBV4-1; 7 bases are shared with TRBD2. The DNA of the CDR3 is TGCGCCAGCAGCCAAGAATCGGCTAGCGGATTCGGTCGGTACTTC. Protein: CASSQESASGFGRYF.